One and the same sample provided the 31 T cell receptor beta chains below, sequenced in a study of T cell responses to AZD1222 COVID-19 vaccine. Only in-frame clones appear in the TCRdb table, and some are missing; sequencing was by immunoSEQ multiplex PCR. The repertoire consists of approximately 170,000 clones, with under 95% occurring once and the leading ten covering approximately 4%. The sample consisted of peripheral blood, taken on day 0 of AZD1222 vaccination. These receptors all stem from an adult in good health.

The rearrangement uses TRBV18 and TRBJ2-1; 8 bases are a match to TRBD2. This CDR3 comprises 15 residues. Germline V gives CDR1 KGHSH, CDR2 LQKENI. The V gene end was trimmed by 1 base and the J gene end by 6 bases; junction bases not matched to a gene: 5. CDR3 sequence (DNA): TGTGCCAGCTCACCACAGGGACTAGTGAGCAATGAGCAGTTCTTC. Its protein is CASSPQGLVSNEQFF. Supplemented by reference TRBV18 and TRBJ2-1, the full variable domain reads NAGVMQNPRHLVRRRGQEARLRCSPMKGHSHVYWYRQLPEEGLKFMVYLQKENIIDESGMPKERFSAEFPKEGPSILRIQQVVRGDSAAYFCASSPQGLVSNEQFFGPGTRLTVL.

The chain combines TRBV4-3 with TRBJ2-1; TRBD1 agrees at 12 bases. CDR3 length: 15 residues. Trimming took 4 bases from V and 7 from J; bases not matched to a gene: 5. Germline lookup yields CDR1 LGHNA and CDR2 YSLEER. CDR3 in amino acids: CASSPGTGGGNEQFF. As DNA, the CDR3 is TGCGCCAGCAGCCCCGGGACAGGGGGCGGGAATGAGCAGTTCTTC.

The chain carries TRBV28 and TRBJ1-1, with 10 bases lining up with TRBD1. V lost 8 bases, J lost 5 bases, and 23 bases stayed unmatched. The CDR3 is 19 residues long. Germline V lookup: CDR1 MDHEN, CDR2 SYDVKM. CDR3 residues: CASLGWGQGSRGPGTEAFF. The CDR3 nucleotides read TGTGCCAGCCTCGGATGGGGACAGGGGAGCCGCGGCCCGGGGACTGAAGCTTTCTTT.

The chain has TRBV4-3 and TRBJ2-7, with 8 bases fitting TRBD1. V lost 1 base and J lost 2; bases outside the gene matches: 4. The CDR3 length is 15 residues. Germline V gene sequence: CDR1 LGHNA, CDR2 YSLEER. CDR3 sequence reads: CASSQGTGPAYEQYF. The CDR3 bases are TGCGCCAGCAGCCAAGGGACAGGGCCGGCCTACGAGCAGTACTTC.

The J gene is TRBJ1-2, the V gene TRBV7-3, with D maybe TRBD1 (6 bases). This CDR3 has 13 residues. With 5 bases removed from V and 8 bases from J, the gap between germline ends came to 15 bases. Germline lookup yields CDR1 SGHTA and CDR2 FQGTGA. The CDR3: CASSLDRLRGYTF. In DNA form, the CDR3 reads TGTGCCAGCAGCCTAGACAGGTTGCGCGGCTACACCTTC.

This chain links TRBV28 with TRBJ2-3; 7 bases match TRBD1. Germline CDR1 is MDHEN and CDR2 is SYDVKM. The CDR3 consists of 15 residues. Unmatched junction bases numbered 6, after V lost 4 bases and J lost 2 bases. CDR3 region: CASSSRGQFTDTQYF. The CDR3 DNA reads as TGTGCCAGCAGTTCACGGGGACAGTTCACAGATACGCAGTATTTT.

Only a few counts were recorded for this clone. The chain is built from TRBV27 and TRBJ2-3, with D possibly TRBD2 on 5 matching bases. V was shortened by 5 bases and J by 4 bases, with 10 bases between the two germline ends. This CDR3 is built from 13 residues. CDR1 is MNHEY, CDR2 SMNVEV, per germline (reference sequence). The CDR3 loop reads CASSPSSADTQYF. The CDR3 region has the DNA TGTGCCAGCAGTCCTAGCAGCGCAGATACGCAGTATTTT.

Concerning this clone: Additional DNA sequences in this sample encode the identical CDR3. The chain joins TRBV7-9 to TRBJ1-1, with 10 bases matching TRBD1. V lost 1 base and J lost 1; bases outside the gene matches: 0. Germline V CDR1 and CDR2: SEHNR, FQNEAQ (reference sequence). The CDR3 loop spans 15 amino acids. In DNA, the CDR3 is TGTGCCAGCAGCTTAGGGGACAGGGGGAACACTGAAGCTTTCTTT. This sequence encodes CASSLGDRGNTEAFF.

This clone has only one observation. The gene calls are TRBV18 and TRBJ2-2; D is unresolved. The CDR3 contains 14 residues. V lost 1 base to trimming and J lost 4 bases, with 7 bases between them. CDR1 is KGHSH and CDR2 is LQKENI in the germline V gene. The CDR3 loop reads CASSPLISTGELFF. CDR3 coding DNA: TGTGCCAGCTCACCACTCATTAGCACCGGGGAGCTGTTTTTT.

The chain carries TRBV18 and TRBJ2-1; TRBD2 matches at 7 bases. V gave up 3 bases and J gave up 7 bases; unmatched junction bases: 9. This CDR3 has 15 amino acids. The germline gives CDR1 KGHSH, CDR2 LQKENI. The CDR3: CASSPRSVGGNEQFF. For the CDR3, the DNA is TGTGCCAGCTCACCGAGGTCAGTGGGGGGGAATGAGCAGTTCTTC.

The gene calls are TRBV3-1 (or the pseudogene TRBV3-2) and TRBJ1-2, with 9 bases aligning to TRBD1. The germline V gene has CDR1 LGHDT and CDR2 YNNKEL (reference sequence). This CDR3 has 13 residues. Trimming at V came to 4 bases and at J to 7 bases, leaving 4 bases not matched to a gene. The CDR3 protein is CASSPGQGIGYTF. CDR3 DNA sequence: TGTGCCAGCAGCCCGGGACAGGGAATTGGCTACACCTTC.

The chain has TRBV4-1 and TRBJ1-5, with D unclear. The CDR3 runs 16 residues. Trimming took off 0 bases at V and 3 bases at J, with 12 bases between the two ends. CDR1 is MGHRA and CDR2 is YSYEKL in the germline V gene. CDR3 in amino acids: CASSQEGRVINQPQHF. The CDR3 DNA is TGCGCCAGCAGCCAAGAAGGTAGGGTAATCAATCAGCCCCAGCATTTT.

V gene TRBV24-1 combines with J gene TRBJ2-7; D may be TRBD1 (6 bases). Trimming removed 9 bases from V and 4 bases from J, with 9 bases in between. CDR3 size: 11 residues. In germline, CDR1 is KGHDR, CDR2 SFDVKD. CDR3 region: CATGQGYEQYF. CDR3 DNA: TGTGCCACCGGGCAGGGGTACGAGCAGTACTTC.

In this sample, this clone turned up a few times. The chain uses TRBV19 and TRBJ2-7; D is unclear. The germline V and J ends were trimmed by 2 bases and 1 base, with 18 bases remaining between them. The CDR3 is 17 residues long. CDR1 and CDR2 (germline): LNHDA, SQIVND (reference sequence). CDR3 sequence: CASSIPRTQETSYEQYF. The CDR3 DNA follows: TGTGCCAGTAGTATACCACGGACGCAGGAAACTTCCTACGAGCAGTACTTC.

J is TRBJ2-1 and V is TRBV19, with TRBD2 identical over 7 bases. V was clipped by 5 bases and J by 3 bases; unmatched bases: 1. CDR3 length equals 13 residues. Germline values: CDR1 LNHDA, CDR2 SQIVND (reference sequence). CDR3 protein: CASSWDYYNEQFF. The DNA for the CDR3 is TGTGCCAGTAGTTGGGACTACTACAATGAGCAGTTCTTC.

The chain links TRBV3-1 (or the pseudogene TRBV3-2) to TRBJ2-2; weak D call: TRBD1 (6 bases). This CDR3 has 16 residues. Germline-derived CDR1 and CDR2 are LGHDT and YNNKEL (reference sequence). The V end was cut by 4 bases, the J end by 1 base, with 13 bases between. The CDR3 nucleotides are TGTGCCAGCAGCCCGAACAGGGTTTGGAACACCGGGGAGCTGTTTTTT. It specifies CASSPNRVWNTGELFF.

The V call is TRBV12-3 or TRBV12-4, the J call TRBJ2-5; possibly TRBD2 for D (6 bases). CDR3 length equals 12 residues. The V end was cut by 8 bases, the J end by 3 bases, with 10 bases between. CDR3 residues: CASRGRKETQYF. CDR3 coding DNA: TGTGCCAGCCGGGGGAGGAAAGAGACCCAGTACTTC.

This clone was detected a few times. The chain carries TRBV19 and TRBJ2-1; no reliable D call. The V and J ends lost 0 bases and 10 bases respectively, with 13 bases between them. This CDR3 comprises 14 residues. CDR1 LNHDA and CDR2 SQIVND come from the germline V gene (reference sequence). CDR3 in amino acids: CASSIDPLLGEQFF. The CDR3 DNA follows: TGTGCCAGTAGTATAGATCCCCTCTTGGGGGAGCAGTTCTTC. Using reference TRBV19 and TRBJ2-1 for the parts outside the CDR3, the full variable domain is DGGITQSPKYLFRKEGQNVTLSCEQNLNHDAMYWYRQDPGQGLRLIYYSQIVNDFQKGDIAEGYSVSREKKESFPLTVTSAQKNPTAFYLCASSIDPLLGEQFFGPGTRLTVL.

This clone was detected once. This chain uses TRBV5-1 with TRBJ2-1, with no clear D. Trimming took off 0 bases at V and 10 bases at J, with 14 bases between the two ends. The V gene's germline CDR1 is SGHRS and CDR2 YFSETQ. This CDR3 has 14 amino acids. The CDR3 nucleotides read TGCGCCAGCAGCTTGGTACCCCGGGTGGCAGAGCAGTTCTTC. Translating it yields CASSLVPRVAEQFF.

The J gene is TRBJ2-7, the V gene TRBV28; D may match TRBD1 or TRBD2 (7 bases each). Germline assignment: CDR1 MDHEN and CDR2 SYDVKM. The CDR3 spans 17 residues. V gave up 7 bases and J gave up 6 bases, with 28 bases separating them. For the CDR3, the DNA is TGTGCCAGCACTTCGGCCAGGGGGGGATCTGCGGTGGGCGAGCAGTACTTC. The encoded protein is CASTSARGGSAVGEQYF.

The chain links TRBV5-4 to TRBJ2-1; D remains ambiguous. The V gene's germline CDR1 is SGHNT and CDR2 YYREEE (reference sequence). Trimming stripped 0 bases from V and 6 bases from J, with 13 bases between. There are 15 residues in the CDR3. The CDR3 nucleotides are TGTGCCAGCAGCTTGGGACGAGGAAGCTTCAATGAGCAGTTCTTC. It codes for CASSLGRGSFNEQFF.

The chain uses TRBV28 and TRBJ1-6; D is ambiguous. V was shortened by 2 bases and J by 0 bases, with 5 bases between the two germline ends. This CDR3 spans 15 amino acids. Germline values: CDR1 MDHEN, CDR2 SYDVKM. The CDR3 spells CASSLGSSYNSPLHF. The CDR3 DNA is TGTGCCAGCAGTTTAGGGAGCTCCTATAATTCACCCCTCCACTTT.

The V gene is TRBV6-2 or TRBV6-3, the J gene TRBJ2-5; D gene ambiguous. The CDR3 contains 11 residues. The V gene's germline CDR1 is MNHEY and CDR2 SVGEGT. V gave up 0 bases and J gave up 5 bases, with 1 base separating them. The CDR3 DNA follows: TGTGCCAGCAGTTACTCGGAGACCCAGTACTTC. Its protein product is CASSYSETQYF.

The chain employs TRBV19 and TRBJ2-3; D is possibly TRBD2 (6 bases). The germline CDR1 and CDR2 sequences are LNHDA and SQIVND (reference sequence). The V gene lost 7 bases and the J gene lost 6 bases, with 11 bases spanning the gap. The CDR3 is 12 amino acids. The CDR3 is CASTAAGDTQYF. In DNA form, the CDR3 reads TGTGCCAGTACTGCTGCGGGGGATACGCAGTATTTT.

The J gene is TRBJ2-7, the V gene TRBV7-9, with 11 bases lining up with TRBD2. The ends lost 5 bases at V and 2 bases at J; junction bases unmatched: 14. Per the germline V gene, CDR1 is SEHNR and CDR2 is FQNEAQ (reference sequence). CDR3 length equals 18 residues. Here the CDR3 DNA reads TGTGCCAGCAGCCTTATTACTAGCGGGAGTGATCGTCCCTACGAGCAGTACTTC. Amino acid sequence: CASSLITSGSDRPYEQYF.

This sequence joins TRBV5-4 and TRBJ1-2; D may be TRBD1 (5 bases). Trimming took 5 bases from V and 1 from J, leaving 12 bases between them. Germline values: CDR1 SGHNT, CDR2 YYREEE (reference sequence). The CDR3 runs to 14 residues. The CDR3 DNA sequence: TGTGCCAGCAGTTCTGACAGATTTAACTATGGCTACACCTTC. It encodes CASSSDRFNYGYTF.

CDR3 sequence (DNA): TGCGCCAGCAGTAATAATAGGGGAACTGAAGCTTTCTTT. This codes for CASSNNRGTEAFF. This chain joins TRBV5-1 and TRBJ1-1; perhaps TRBD1 as D (5 bases). The CDR3 has 13 residues. V was clipped by 5 bases and J by 5 bases, with 13 bases between them. CDR1 SGHRS and CDR2 YFSETQ come from the germline V gene.

The chain recombines TRBV9 with TRBJ1-5; possibly TRBD1 for D (6 bases). The ends were cut back, 3 bases at V and 4 bases at J, with 8 bases in the middle. Germline V CDR1 and CDR2: SGDLS, YYNGEE. This CDR3 region has 13 residues. The CDR3 here is CASSGRGNQPQHF. CDR3 in DNA: TGTGCCAGCAGCGGAAGGGGGAATCAGCCCCAGCATTTT.

The chain couples TRBV28 to TRBJ2-7; D is unclear. Between the trimmed V and J ends, which lost 5 bases and 6 bases, there was a span of 17 bases. The CDR3 sequence is 14 residues long. The germline V gene encodes CDR1 MDHEN and CDR2 SYDVKM. CDR3 DNA sequence: TGTGCCAGCAGTCGTATGACGGATTTGGGCGAGCAGTACTTC. Translation gives CASSRMTDLGEQYF.

J is TRBJ1-1 and V is TRBV6-2 or TRBV6-3, with D tentatively TRBD1 (5 bases). This CDR3 is 10 amino acids long. Trimming left V 6 bases short and J 10 bases short, with 9 bases between. Germline CDR1 reads MNHEY; CDR2 reads SVGEGT. The CDR3 region is CASSQGTAFF. CDR3 nucleotide sequence: TGTGCCAGCAGCCAGGGAACAGCTTTCTTT.

The chain recombines TRBV7-9 with TRBJ2-1; the match to TRBD2 covers 7 bases. With 8 bases clipped from V and 1 base from J, the junction kept 11 bases outside the gene matches. This CDR3 is 16 amino acids long. The germline V gene encodes CDR1 SEHNR and CDR2 FQNEAQ (reference sequence). CDR3 DNA: TGTGCCAGCCCTACCTCTAGCGGATTGTCCTACAATGAGCAGTTCTTC. It codes for CASPTSSGLSYNEQFF.